Shown below are 2 T cell receptor beta chains from a single sample sequenced in a study of blood T cells in healthy people across ages. Sample-barcoded 5' priming and a J-beta primer mix drove a second PCR of roughly 6 to 12 cycles. One entry per CDR3 protein results from TCRdb running MiXCR on the 5' RACE reads. The data hold about 770,000 distinct CDR3 sequences, with more than 40% observed a single time. Sequenced input: blood. The receptors derive from a man aged 55 to 69 in good health.

As concerns this clonotype: One base away lies a much larger clone, so this may be a sequencing read error. The gene calls are TRBV25-1 and TRBJ2-7; D remains unclear. Between the trimmed V and J ends, which lost 6 bases and 3 bases, there was a span of 9 bases. The germline V gene has CDR1 MGHDK and CDR2 SYGVNS. The CDR3 is made up of 12 amino acids. The CDR3 reads CASRGGDYEQYF. CDR3 sequence (DNA): TGTGCCAGCAGGGGTGGGGACTACGAGCAGTACTTC.

The chain carries TRBV9 and TRBJ2-3; 12 positions agree with TRBD1. V shed 3 bases and J 2 bases; nucleotides not matched to a gene: 7. The CDR3 is made up of 17 amino acids. Per germline, CDR1 SGDLS and CDR2 YYNGEE. The CDR3 DNA reads TGTGCCAGCAGCGGAGGGACAGGGGGCTCTCTCACAGATACGCAGTATTTT. It yields the protein CASSGGTGGSLTDTQYF. Variable domain in full (rest from reference TRBV9 and TRBJ2-3): DSGVTQTPKHLITATGQRVTLRCSPRSGDLSVYWYQQSLDQGLQFLIQYYNGEERAKGNILERFSAQQFPDLHSELNLSSLELGDSALYFCASSGGTGGSLTDTQYFGPGTRLTVL.